The TCR beta chain described here comes from a study of cytomegalovirus exposure and HLA in healthy donors (dated 2017 in TCRdb). Concerning the study at large: In an earlier analysis of 450 to 750 of the donors, 250 to 300 Gb of sequence data and some 100 million unique TCR beta sequences from 150 million to 200 million T cells were reported. Around 300 gigabases of sequencing data and 70 million to 85 million unique TCR sequences were included in an early release covering 500 to 750 HLA-typed donors. Of the roughly 390 genotyped donors, over 80% were placed in the genetic ancestry cluster associated with self-reported Caucasian donors. The study was designed to test whether signatures of past pathogen exposure could be identified by cataloging public T cell receptors. The study profiled the T cell repertoires of under 850 subjects by immunosequencing and related them to cytomegalovirus serostatus. A separate validation cohort of about 110 different subjects was used in addition to the 666-subject first cohort. To predict cytomegalovirus infection status, the study brought together high-throughput TCR immunosequencing, statistical association of individual TCRs with disease status, and machine learning. A later analysis re-examined previously published TCR beta repertoires from 600 to 700 donors and added high-resolution HLA genotyping to investigate patterns of TCR occurrence. Rather than using new phenotypic data, the later analysis identified candidate immune exposures from TCR beta sequences and from how often those sequences occurred across donors. To decide whether each TCR beta V gene segment behaved as functional or pseudogenic, an earlier analysis of approximately 620 of the donors relied on high-throughput TCR beta sequencing. Alongside the repertoire data, information on donor age, sex, ethnicity and CMV serostatus was compiled. A later genetic analysis took genome-wide SNP genotypes for about 60% of the roughly 670 donors and used that subset as a discovery cohort. All discovery cohort repertoires had been generated using a single sequencing platform. HLA typing covered class I and class II loci at four-digit resolution. The number of typed donors differed by locus: about 620-640 for A, B, C, DRB1 and DQB1; 500 to 550 for DQA1; 606 for DPA1; and about 470 for DPB1. About 5 DR-DQ haplotypes were handled as single units for association and clustering, since linkage in the cohort was strong. Among some 400 genotyped donors of the cohort, an average of around 250,000 unique TCR beta nucleotide sequences was sequenced per donor, of which 15% to 20% were non-productive. The paper as a whole reports these results and caveats: Sequencing depth was assumed to be roughly uniform across donors in the presence/absence analyses, though that assumption may not hold. HLA typing was unavailable for some donors at each locus, so association tests used only the typed subset. Strong co-occurrence of HLA alleles, especially DR and DQ, made assigning TCR associations to individual alleles difficult. Specific HLA alleles were associated with over 15,000 TCR beta sequences at a false discovery rate of 0.05 in a later analysis. According to a later analysis, parvovirus B19, influenza, CMV and Epstein-Barr virus appeared linked to several top co-occurrence clusters. In a later analysis, HLA-associated TCR beta chains showed more clonal expansion and lower generation probabilities than non-associated chains that were equally common. A later genetic analysis reported fewer N-insertions in productive TCRs among donors in an Asian-associated ancestry cluster than the roughly 690-donor mean. The study gave a list of more than 150 TCR beta chains associated with cytomegalovirus. In vitro tests confirmed that a few of the cytomegalovirus-associated TCR beta chains recognize cytomegalovirus antigens. According to the authors, the approach could potentially be generalized to other disease states and immunological phenotypes. Immune exposure information for the cohort was limited to CMV serostatus. A group of highly shared sequence variants was considered likely to be a technical artifact of the sequencing pipeline. A further reported finding was that TCR beta sequences accurately predicted the HLA-A and HLA-B alleles for most subjects in the first cohort. Correlated functional status among segregating V segments might be attributable to linkage disequilibrium, but an unknown experimental factor could not be ruled out. V-gene and J-gene trimming of TCR beta chains was associated with a missense DCLRE1C variant in a later genetic analysis, and the association was replicated in an independent cohort. In both the original and validation cohorts, the classifier was reported to diagnose cytomegalovirus status with high specificity and sensitivity. Because the 87-base-pair reads could not distinguish some IMGT-functional V segments, including TRBV6-2 and TRBV6-3, those segments were excluded. In a later analysis, TCR association rates were found to vary across HLA loci, with the most associated TCRs seen for DRB1 alleles and the fewest for HLA-C alleles. The earlier analysis of some 540 of the donors excluded 15 to 20 rarely observed V segments, including chromosome 9 orphons, because counts were too low. The cohort was sequenced for TCR beta chains only, and without alpha or paired-chain data the features that could be detected were limited. A later analysis found that most CMV-associated TCR beta chains appeared HLA-restricted, with HLA associations seemingly driven largely by CMV exposure. Across donors, most TCR sequences were observed very rarely, whereas some public TCRs were present in many individuals. In an earlier analysis of more than 450 of the donors, most TCR beta V segments were observed in productive rearrangements about 87% or about 30% of the time, broadly matching IMGT annotations.

The library came from the immunoSEQ multiplex PCR assay. A mixture of 60 forward primers for TCR Vbeta segments and 13 reverse primers for TCR Jbeta segments was used in the multiplex PCR. The CDR3 region of rearranged TCR beta genes was amplified from genomic DNA by a multiplex PCR assay. The Illumina HiSeq System was used to sequence the amplified TCR beta libraries as 87-base-pair reads. From the authors' description of their analysis: A later analysis tallied around 87 million unique TCR beta chains across the approximately 670 repertoires, and approximately 12 million of those chains were shared by two or more donors. A nearest-neighbor algorithm error-corrected the raw reads and collapsed the reads into unique sequences, merging closely related sequences to remove PCR and sequencing errors. CDR3 sequences were aligned to IMGT reference sequences to assign V, D and J gene segments. For a sequence to be retained, a match of at least six nucleotides was required to both a V gene segment and a J gene segment. Rearrangements were classified as productive when the CDR3 lacked stop codons and remained in frame with V and J, and all other rearrangements were classified as non-productive. CDR3 was defined by IMGT convention, running from the second conserved V-encoded cysteine to the conserved J-encoded phenylalanine. The earlier analysis of fewer than 750 of the donors excluded sequences that lacked an unambiguous match to a single V gene segment. An earlier analysis of several hundred of the donors classified V segments as functional when productive rearrangements were above 56.7% and as segregating when the standard deviation between donors was above 5%. A statistical classification framework was developed to diagnose cytomegalovirus status using the catalog of TCR beta chain sequences. In a later analysis, TCR nucleotide sequences were compared against IMGT/GENE-DB human TR gene sequences so that V and J genes could be assigned. In a later analysis, CDR3 sequences and most-parsimonious VDJ recombination scenarios were assigned using the TCRdist pipeline. In a later analysis, every TCR beta chain was defined by the combination of its CDR3 amino acid sequence and its V-gene family, and reads without a unique V-gene family were dropped. A later analysis removed 500 to 600 highly shared, low-generation-probability nucleotide sequences to deal with suspected cross-contamination and a sequencing artifact. For each public chain, a later analysis derived a clonal expansion index from normalized ranks of inferred template counts within each repertoire. Generation probabilities in a later analysis came from a VDJ recombination model fitted to out-of-frame rearrangements, and those results were checked against IGoR. In a later analysis, hypergeometric tests were used to score TCR-TCR, TCR-HLA and TCR-CMV co-occurrence, with a repertoire-size bias correction applied to TCR pairs. To estimate false discovery rates, a later analysis permuted the HLA or CMV assignments 20 times. In a later analysis, co-occurring TCRs were grouped using DBSCAN, with TCRdist sequence similarity added in when clustering inside HLA-allele-positive subsets. Repertoires with fewer than 30,000 or more than 120,000 public chains, plus five repertoires with anomalous nucleotide sharing, were excluded from co-occurrence clustering. What TCRdb holds here is the immuneACCESS table cut down to in-frame rearrangements. Part of the clones is not present; checked against another copy, under half of the missing clones reflect an unresolved V gene, and the others are unexplained. D and trimming were read from the DNA, whereas the V and J calls and clone size are those reported in that table. Within this sample are 230,000 or so clones, with over 90% of them counted one time only. The top ten clonotypes cover about 1.7% of the sample.

In total, just over 650 healthy bone marrow donors made up the cohort. All cohort members were sampled while nominally healthy, although unrecorded immune exposures were likely present. The donor tested CMV seronegative, placing the donor among the approximately 400 seronegative members of the cohort. Each donor provided a peripheral blood sample, and peripheral blood mononuclear cells were used for TCR beta sequencing. The Qiagen DNeasy Blood Extraction Kit was used to extract genomic DNA from the blood cell samples. From the germline V gene, CDR1 is MNHEY and CDR2 is SVGAGI. Including cysteine and phenylalanine, the CDR3 has 13 amino acids. Only CDR3 DNA remains: 39 bases, in frame from the first base. The germline V and J ends show losses of 4 bases and 7 bases respectively, and no gene match explains 4 bases of the junction. To note about this clone: It lacks a known antigen. Per-base qualities were not stored, and no clone one base away is much larger.

Sequencing was done on a sample of PBMCs. This sequence was found in a girl aged 2-10 years in good health and CMV-seronegative. Recombination joined TRBV6-5 with TRBJ2-4; 7 bases in the junction line up with TRBD2. The DNA reads as follows: TGTGCCAGCAGTTCGAATAGCGGGAACATTCAGTACTTC. This sequence encodes CASSSNSGNIQYF.